These 15 T cell receptor beta chains came from one sample sequenced in a study of blood T cell repertoires in COVID-19. Some clones are missing from TCRdb's copy, which holds only in-frame ones; the method was immunoSEQ multiplex PCR. Here the sample spans a few hundred thousand clones, about 85% being singletons. The sequenced sample was peripheral blood. The receptors were gathered from a woman between 45 and 65 years old who had recovered from COVID-19.

The chain links TRBV7-9 to TRBJ2-1, with 11 bases identical to TRBD1. The trim removed 5 bases at V and 6 bases at J, leaving 15 bases unmatched. The CDR3 has 18 amino acids. Per germline, CDR1 SEHNR and CDR2 FQNEAQ (reference sequence). CDR3 loop: CASSLGQGAVVRGNEQFF. The CDR3 bases are TGTGCCAGCAGCCTTGGACAGGGGGCGGTGGTCCGCGGCAATGAGCAGTTCTTC. Full variable domain (outside the CDR3, taken from reference TRBV7-9 and TRBJ2-1): DTGVSQNPRHKITKRGQNVTFRCDPISEHNRLYWYRQTLGQGPEFLTYFQNEAQLEKSRLLSDRFSAERPKGSFSTLEIQRTEQGDSAMYLCASSLGQGAVVRGNEQFFGPGTRLTVL.

In DNA, the CDR3 is TGTGCCAGCAGTTACTCCCCACTCAGACTAGCGGGGGCAACAGATACGCAGTATTTT. As protein: CASSYSPLRLAGATDTQYF. The chain carries TRBV6-2 or TRBV6-3 and TRBJ2-3; TRBD2 matches 12 bases. The CDR3 runs to 19 residues. In germline, CDR1 is MNHEY, CDR2 SVGEGT. Trimming cost V 0 bases and J 3 bases; bases outside gene matches: 10.

About this clone itself: Different DNA sequences within this sample yield the same CDR3. This sequence joins TRBV7-3 and TRBJ1-1; D possibly corresponds to TRBD1 (6 bases). This CDR3 has 13 amino acids. V was cut by 5 bases and J by 4 bases, with 11 bases left in between. Germline lookup yields CDR1 SGHTA and CDR2 FQGTGA. DNA of the CDR3: TGTGCCAGCAGCCCCACAGGGAGCACTGAAGCTTTCTTT. Residues: CASSPTGSTEAFF.

The genes are TRBV27 and TRBJ2-5; possibly TRBD2 for D (5 bases). The V gene lost 5 bases and the J gene lost 5 bases, with 12 bases spanning the gap. This CDR3 spans 13 amino acids. CDR1 is MNHEY and CDR2 is SMNVEV in the germline V gene (reference sequence). The CDR3 loop is CASSPTRGETQYF. CDR3 DNA sequence: TGTGCCAGCAGTCCCACTCGAGGGGAGACCCAGTACTTC.

V gene TRBV27 combines with J gene TRBJ2-1; the match to TRBD2 covers 10 bases. CDR1 is MNHEY and CDR2 is SMNVEV in the germline V gene (reference sequence). The CDR3 sequence is 18 residues long. Trimming removed 3 bases from V and 8 bases from J; junction bases left unmatched: 16. This chain's CDR3 is CASSFDARSGGPKDEQFF. As DNA, the CDR3 is TGTGCCAGCAGTTTCGACGCCCGTAGCGGGGGGCCGAAGGATGAGCAGTTCTTC.

The V and J genes are TRBV11-2 and TRBJ1-4, with a weak D call TRBD1 (6 bases). Germline loops: CDR1 SGHAT, CDR2 FQNNGV. CDR3 length: 16 amino acids. V was clipped by 2 bases and J by 1 base, with 11 bases between them. CDR3 DNA sequence: TGTGCCAGCAGCTTATTCAGGGGCCGAACTAATGAAAAACTGTTTTTT. It is translated as CASSLFRGRTNEKLFF.

V usage is TRBV7-2 and J usage is TRBJ2-3; D is perhaps TRBD2 (5 bases). Germline V gives CDR1 SGHTA, CDR2 FQGNSA. V shed 1 base and J shed 4 bases, with 12 bases lying between them. The CDR3 loop spans 15 amino acids. The CDR3 is CASSLVEGVADTQYF. The DNA of the CDR3 is TGTGCCAGCAGCTTAGTAGAGGGCGTGGCAGATACGCAGTATTTT. Combining the CDR3 with reference TRBV7-2 and TRBJ2-3 gives the whole variable domain GAGVSQSPSNKVTEKGKDVELRCDPISGHTALYWYRQSLGQGLEFLIYFQGNSAPDKSGLPSDRFSAERTGGSVSTLTIQRTQQEDSAVYLCASSLVEGVADTQYFGPGTRLTVL.

The genes are TRBV7-8 and TRBJ2-2; weak D call: TRBD2 (5 bases). This CDR3 region has 13 residues. V lost 5 bases and J 5 bases, leaving 9 bases between the germline ends. Germline CDR1 and CDR2: SGHVS and FQNEAQ. CDR3 nucleotide sequence: TGTGCCAGCAGCCCCCCGGGGACCGGGGAGCTGTTTTTT. This translates into CASSPPGTGELFF.

The chain links TRBV5-1 to TRBJ1-2; D ambiguous. The CDR3 spans 15 residues. CDR1 and CDR2 (germline): SGHRS, YFSETQ. Between the trimmed V and J ends, which lost 0 bases and 1 base, there was a span of 10 bases. CDR3 residues: CASSLDGQLNYGYTF. Here the CDR3 DNA reads TGCGCCAGCAGCTTGGATGGGCAGCTTAACTATGGCTACACCTTC.

The V call is TRBV27, the J call TRBJ2-1, with D unresolved. The CDR3 is 13 residues long. Per germline, CDR1 MNHEY and CDR2 SMNVEV (reference sequence). Trimming pared 10 bases from V and 7 bases from J, leaving 17 bases between. CDR3 region: CATLRLAGNEQFF. Here the CDR3 DNA reads TGTGCCACCCTCCGCTTAGCCGGGAATGAGCAGTTCTTC.

The rearrangement uses TRBV4-2 and TRBJ2-3; 7 positions agree with TRBD2. Germline lookup yields CDR1 LGHNA and CDR2 YNFKEQ. V lost 0 bases, J lost 5 bases, and 11 bases stayed unmatched. The length of the CDR3 is 17 residues. CDR3 sequence (DNA): TGTGCCAGCAGCCAAGATGCTTCGGGGGGTTGGGTAGATACGCAGTATTTT. Translating it yields CASSQDASGGWVDTQYF.

This chain links TRBV9 with TRBJ2-2, with D tentatively TRBD2 (6 bases). The CDR3 is 15 amino acids. The V gene lost 0 bases and the J gene lost 5 bases, with 11 bases spanning the gap. Germline V gene lookup returns CDR1 SGDLS and CDR2 YYNGEE. This chain's CDR3 is CASSVGVGGTGELFF. Here the CDR3 DNA reads TGTGCCAGCAGCGTAGGTGTTGGGGGGACCGGGGAGCTGTTTTTT.

This chain connects TRBV28 to TRBJ1-2; D remains unclear. The CDR3 length is 16 residues. Trimming took off 3 bases at V and 5 bases at J, with 19 bases between the two ends. Germline assignment: CDR1 MDHEN and CDR2 SYDVKM. CDR3 coding DNA: TGTGCCAGCAGTTTTAACAGAGGGCCGGCCCTATATGGCTACACCTTC. It is translated as CASSFNRGPALYGYTF.

The chain couples TRBV5-1 to TRBJ1-1; D is possibly TRBD1 (6 bases). CDR3 size: 14 residues. The V gene's germline CDR1 is SGHRS and CDR2 YFSETQ. V lost 7 bases and J 0 bases, leaving 13 bases between the germline ends. The CDR3 DNA sequence: TGCGCCAGCGGTACAGACAGGTTGAACACTGAAGCTTTCTTT. Translation: CASGTDRLNTEAFF.

The chain links TRBV29-1 to TRBJ2-5, with a possible D match to TRBD1 (5 bases). V shed 4 bases and J shed 4 bases, with 16 bases lying between them. Germline V gene data show CDR1 as SQVTM and CDR2 as ANQGSEA. The CDR3 runs 14 residues. The CDR3 sequence: CSVVWAGKGETQYF. CDR3 bases: TGCAGCGTTGTGTGGGCAGGGAAGGGAGAGACCCAGTACTTC.